This TCR beta chain derives from a study of T-cell memory formation after mild COVID-19. Overall study results and limits: CM and EM subsets held most contracting CD4+ clones; EMRA held CD8+ ones.

TCRdb passed the 5' RACE reads through MiXCR, listing each CDR3 protein once. In the table there are roughly 310,000 distinct CDR3 sequences, around 15% of which are singletons. With V trimmed by 5 bases and J by 2 bases, 9 bases remained unmatched. Germline values: CDR1 SGDLS, CDR2 YYNGEE. The CDR3 consists of 15 residues. There are a few counts of this clonotype. Its antigen is not identified. This clonotype originated in a man younger than 35 who had mild COVID-19 (a few samples of this study predate the infection). Cell type and time point are not known. The J gene is TRBJ1-1, the V gene TRBV9; 7 positions match TRBD1. The sequenced material came from PBMCs or a T cell subset sorted from them (not recorded which). The CDR3 DNA reads as TGTGCCAGCAGTATTACAACAGGGGCAAACACTGAAGCTTTCTTT. Encoded protein: CASSITTGANTEAFF.